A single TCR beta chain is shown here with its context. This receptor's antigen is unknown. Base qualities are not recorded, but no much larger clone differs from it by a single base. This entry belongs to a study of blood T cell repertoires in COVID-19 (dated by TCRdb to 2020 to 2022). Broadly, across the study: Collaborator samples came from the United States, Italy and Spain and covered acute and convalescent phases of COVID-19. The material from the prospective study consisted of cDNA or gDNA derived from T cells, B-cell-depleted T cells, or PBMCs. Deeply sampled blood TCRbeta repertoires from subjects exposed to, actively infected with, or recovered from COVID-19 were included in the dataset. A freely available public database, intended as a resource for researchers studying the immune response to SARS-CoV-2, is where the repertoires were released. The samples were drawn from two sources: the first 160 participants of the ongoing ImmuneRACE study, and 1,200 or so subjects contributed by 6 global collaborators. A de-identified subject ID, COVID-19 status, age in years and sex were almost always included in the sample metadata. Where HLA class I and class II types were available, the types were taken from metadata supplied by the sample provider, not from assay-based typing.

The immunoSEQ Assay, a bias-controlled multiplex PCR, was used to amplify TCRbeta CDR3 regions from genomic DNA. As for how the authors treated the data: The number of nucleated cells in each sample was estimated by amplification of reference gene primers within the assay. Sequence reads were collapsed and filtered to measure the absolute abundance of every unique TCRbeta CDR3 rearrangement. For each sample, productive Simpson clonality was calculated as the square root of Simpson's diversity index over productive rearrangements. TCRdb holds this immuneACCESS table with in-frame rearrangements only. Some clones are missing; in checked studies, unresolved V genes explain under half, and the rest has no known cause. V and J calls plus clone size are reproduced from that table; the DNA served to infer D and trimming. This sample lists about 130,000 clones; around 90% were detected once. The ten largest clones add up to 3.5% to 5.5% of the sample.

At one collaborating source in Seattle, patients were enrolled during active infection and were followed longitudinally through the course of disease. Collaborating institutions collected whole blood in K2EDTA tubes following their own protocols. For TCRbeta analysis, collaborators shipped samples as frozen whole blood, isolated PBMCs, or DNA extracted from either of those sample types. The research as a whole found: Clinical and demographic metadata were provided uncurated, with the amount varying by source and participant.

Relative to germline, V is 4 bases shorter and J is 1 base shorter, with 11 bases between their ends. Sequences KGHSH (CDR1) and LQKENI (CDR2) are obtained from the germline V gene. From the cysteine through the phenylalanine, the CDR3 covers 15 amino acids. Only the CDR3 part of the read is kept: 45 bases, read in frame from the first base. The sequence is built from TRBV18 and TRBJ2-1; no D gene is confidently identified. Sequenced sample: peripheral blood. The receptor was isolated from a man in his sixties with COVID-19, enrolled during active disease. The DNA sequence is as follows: TGTGCCAGCTCACGAGAGAAAGTATCCTACAATGAGCAGTTCTTC. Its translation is CASSREKVSYNEQFF. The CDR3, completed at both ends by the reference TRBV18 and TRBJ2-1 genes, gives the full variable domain NAGVMQNPRHLVRRRGQEARLRCSPMKGHSHVYWYRQLPEEGLKFMVYLQKENIIDESGMPKERFSAEFPKEGPSILRIQQVVRGDSAAYFCASSREKVSYNEQFFGPGTRLTVL.